The clone carrying this T cell receptor (beta chain) was counted ten times or more. The data derive from a study of low-dose radiotherapy and immunotherapy resistance in tumors. Background on the study: Each fraction given to Cohort 2 every two weeks delivered 1 Gy, and the total reached 13 Gy over 26 weeks. Intravenous cyclophosphamide 200 mg/m2 was given every two weeks, one day before radiation and immunotherapy.

This CDR3 has 14 amino acids. J lost 3 bases, V lost 7 bases, and 7 bases had no gene match. Germline V gives CDR1 LNHDA, CDR2 SQIVND (reference sequence). The time point denotes: after trial treatment. Treatment in this sample: LDRT plus nivolumab, ipilimumab, low-dose cyclophosphamide and aspirin (RACIN trial). Primers used for first-strand cDNA, a TRAV- and TRBV-specific set, covered both alpha and beta chains. It was with a constant-region primer and a V-primer adapter that TCRs were amplified over roughly 19 PCR cycles. A single record per CDR3 protein comes from TCRdb applying MiXCR to the reads. Among about 84,000 distinct CDR3 sequences listed, around a sixth were seen once.

Sequences were derived from PBMCs, sampled after low-dose radiotherapy plus immunotherapy. The receptor's source is a male donor with prostate cancer. The V gene is TRBV19, the J gene TRBJ2-3; 7 bases fit TRBD2. In nucleotides, the CDR3 is TGTGCCAGTACTAAGGGGACTATAACAGATACGCAGTATTTT. Translation: CASTKGTITDTQYF. Complete variable domain (other parts from reference TRBV19 and TRBJ2-3): DGGITQSPKYLFRKEGQNVTLSCEQNLNHDAMYWYRQDPGQGLRLIYYSQIVNDFQKGDIAEGYSVSREKKESFPLTVTSAQKNPTAFYLCASTKGTITDTQYFGPGTRLTVL.